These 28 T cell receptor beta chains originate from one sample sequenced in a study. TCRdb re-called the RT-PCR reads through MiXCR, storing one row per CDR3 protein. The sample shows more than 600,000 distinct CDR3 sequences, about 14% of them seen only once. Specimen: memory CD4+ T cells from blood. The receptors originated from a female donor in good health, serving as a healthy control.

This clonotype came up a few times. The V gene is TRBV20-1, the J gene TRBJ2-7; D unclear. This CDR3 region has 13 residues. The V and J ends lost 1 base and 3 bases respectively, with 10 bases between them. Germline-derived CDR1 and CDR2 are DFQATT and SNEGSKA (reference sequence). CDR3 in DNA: TGCAGTGCTAGAGGGTCATACGGCTACGAGCAGTACTTC. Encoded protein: CSARGSYGYEQYF.

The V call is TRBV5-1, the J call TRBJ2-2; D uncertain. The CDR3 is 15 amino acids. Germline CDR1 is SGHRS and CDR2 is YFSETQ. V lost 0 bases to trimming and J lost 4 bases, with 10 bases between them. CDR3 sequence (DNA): TGCGCCAGCAGCTTGGAGGTCTTACCCACCGGGGAGCTGTTTTTT. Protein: CASSLEVLPTGELFF.

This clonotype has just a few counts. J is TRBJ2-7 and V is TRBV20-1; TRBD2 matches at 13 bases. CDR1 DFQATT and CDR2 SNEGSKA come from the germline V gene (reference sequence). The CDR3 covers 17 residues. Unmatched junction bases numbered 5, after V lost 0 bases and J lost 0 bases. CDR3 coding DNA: TGCAGTGCTAGAGACCCGGGACTAGCGGGAATCTCCTACGAGCAGTACTTC. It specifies CSARDPGLAGISYEQYF.

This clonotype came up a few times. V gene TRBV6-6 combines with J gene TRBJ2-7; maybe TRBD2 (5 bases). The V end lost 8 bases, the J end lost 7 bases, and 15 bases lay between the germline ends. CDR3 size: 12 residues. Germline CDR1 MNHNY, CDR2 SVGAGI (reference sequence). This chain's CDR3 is CASSVTRAEQYF. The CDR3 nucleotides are TGTGCCAGCTCTGTAACTAGGGCGGAGCAGTACTTC.

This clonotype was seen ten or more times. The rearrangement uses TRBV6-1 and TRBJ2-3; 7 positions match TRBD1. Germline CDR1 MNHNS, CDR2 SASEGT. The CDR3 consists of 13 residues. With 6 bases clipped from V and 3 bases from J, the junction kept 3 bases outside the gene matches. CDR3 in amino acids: CASSATGTDTQYF. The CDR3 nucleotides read TGTGCCAGCAGCGCGACAGGGACAGATACGCAGTATTTT.

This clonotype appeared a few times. The chain's CDR3 is CASSASGGAKDTQYF. DNA for the CDR3: TGTGCCAGCAGCGCGAGCGGGGGGGCCAAAGATACGCAGTATTTT. The chain couples TRBV5-6 to TRBJ2-3, with TRBD2 identical over 10 bases. The CDR3 is 15 residues long. With V trimmed by 4 bases and J by 5 bases, 7 bases remained unmatched. Germline V gene sequence: CDR1 SGHDT, CDR2 YYEEEE.

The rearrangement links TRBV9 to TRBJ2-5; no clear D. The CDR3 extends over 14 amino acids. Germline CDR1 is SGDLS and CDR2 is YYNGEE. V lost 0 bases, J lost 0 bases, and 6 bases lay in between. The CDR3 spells CASSVVWDQETQYF. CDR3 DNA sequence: TGTGCCAGCAGCGTAGTGTGGGACCAAGAGACCCAGTACTTC.

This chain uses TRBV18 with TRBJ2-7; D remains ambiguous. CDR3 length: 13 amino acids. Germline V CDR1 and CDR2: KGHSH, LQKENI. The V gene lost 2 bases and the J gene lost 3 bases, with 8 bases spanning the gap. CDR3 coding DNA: TGTGCCAGCTCACCAAAGTCTGACTACGAGCAGTACTTC. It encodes CASSPKSDYEQYF.

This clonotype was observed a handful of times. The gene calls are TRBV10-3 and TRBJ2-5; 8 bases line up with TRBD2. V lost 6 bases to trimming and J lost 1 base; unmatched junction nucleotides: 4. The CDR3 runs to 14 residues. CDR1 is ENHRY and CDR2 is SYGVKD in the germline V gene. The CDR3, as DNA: TGTGCCATCAGCCATAGCGGGGTCCAAGAGACCCAGTACTTC. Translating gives CAISHSGVQETQYF.

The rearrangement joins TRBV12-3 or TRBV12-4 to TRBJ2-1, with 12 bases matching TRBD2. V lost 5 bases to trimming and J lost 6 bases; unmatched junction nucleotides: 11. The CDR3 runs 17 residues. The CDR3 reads CASSPHSLAGGVNEQFF. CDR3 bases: TGTGCCAGCAGTCCGCACTCACTAGCGGGAGGAGTCAATGAGCAGTTCTTC.

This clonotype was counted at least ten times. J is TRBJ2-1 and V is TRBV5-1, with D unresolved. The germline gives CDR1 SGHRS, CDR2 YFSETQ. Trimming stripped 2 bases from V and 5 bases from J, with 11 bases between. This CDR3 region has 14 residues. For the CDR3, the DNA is TGCGCCAGCAGCTTCCAGCCAGGCGACAATGAGCAGTTCTTC. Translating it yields CASSFQPGDNEQFF.

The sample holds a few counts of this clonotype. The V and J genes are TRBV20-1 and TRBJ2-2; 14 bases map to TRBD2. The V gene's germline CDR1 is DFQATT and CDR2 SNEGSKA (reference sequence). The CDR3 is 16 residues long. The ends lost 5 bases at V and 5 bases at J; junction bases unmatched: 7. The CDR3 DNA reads TGCAGTGCTCCGGGACTAGCGGGAGACCTAACCGGGGAGCTGTTTTTT. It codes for CSAPGLAGDLTGELFF.

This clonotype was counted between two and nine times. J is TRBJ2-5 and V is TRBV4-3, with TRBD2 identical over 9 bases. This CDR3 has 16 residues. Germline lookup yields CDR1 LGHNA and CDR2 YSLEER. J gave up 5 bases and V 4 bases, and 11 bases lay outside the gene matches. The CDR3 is CASSPHGGRAVETQYF. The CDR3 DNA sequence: TGCGCCAGCAGCCCCCACGGCGGGAGGGCCGTCGAGACCCAGTACTTC.

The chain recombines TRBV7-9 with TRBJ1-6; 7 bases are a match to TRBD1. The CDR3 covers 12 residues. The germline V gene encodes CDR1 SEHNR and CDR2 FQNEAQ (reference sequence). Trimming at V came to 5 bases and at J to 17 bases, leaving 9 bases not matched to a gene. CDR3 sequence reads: CASSRSDRDIHF. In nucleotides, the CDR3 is TGTGCCAGCAGCCGCTCTGACAGGGACATCCACTTT.

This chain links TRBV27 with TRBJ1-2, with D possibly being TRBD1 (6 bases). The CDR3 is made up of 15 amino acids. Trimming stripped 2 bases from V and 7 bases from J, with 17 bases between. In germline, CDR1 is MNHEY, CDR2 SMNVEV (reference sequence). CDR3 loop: CASSLRDTNRGGYTF. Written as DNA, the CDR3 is TGTGCCAGCAGTTTAAGGGACACTAACCGCGGTGGCTACACCTTC.

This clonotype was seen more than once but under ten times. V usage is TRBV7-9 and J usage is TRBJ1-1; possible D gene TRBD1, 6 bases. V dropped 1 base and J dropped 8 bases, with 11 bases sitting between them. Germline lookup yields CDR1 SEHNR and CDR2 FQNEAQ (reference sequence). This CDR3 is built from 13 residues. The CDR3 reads CASSLDGGYEAFF. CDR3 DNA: TGTGCCAGCAGCTTAGATGGGGGCTACGAAGCTTTCTTT.

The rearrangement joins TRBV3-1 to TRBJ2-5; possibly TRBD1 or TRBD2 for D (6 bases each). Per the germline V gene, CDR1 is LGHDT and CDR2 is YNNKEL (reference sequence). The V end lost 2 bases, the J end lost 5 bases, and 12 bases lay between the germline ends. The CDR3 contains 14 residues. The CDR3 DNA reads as TGTGCCAGCAGCCAACCCATAGGGGGGGAGACCCAGTACTTC. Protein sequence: CASSQPIGGETQYF.

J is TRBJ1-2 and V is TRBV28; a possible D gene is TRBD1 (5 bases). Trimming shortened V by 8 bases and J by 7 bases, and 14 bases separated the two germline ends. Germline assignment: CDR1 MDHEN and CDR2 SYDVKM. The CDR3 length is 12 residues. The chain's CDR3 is CASLKGPVGYTF. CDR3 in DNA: TGTGCCAGCCTTAAGGGACCCGTTGGCTACACCTTC.

For the CDR3, the DNA is TGCAGTGCTTTCGGGCCCCGGAGGAGTGGGGTAGACGAGCAGTACTTC. Its translation: CSAFGPRRSGVDEQYF. This sequence joins TRBV20-1 and TRBJ2-7; D possibly corresponds to TRBD2 (5 bases). Trimming removed 5 bases at V and 5 bases at J, with 25 bases between. CDR1 DFQATT and CDR2 SNEGSKA come from the germline V gene (reference sequence). The CDR3 is 16 residues long.

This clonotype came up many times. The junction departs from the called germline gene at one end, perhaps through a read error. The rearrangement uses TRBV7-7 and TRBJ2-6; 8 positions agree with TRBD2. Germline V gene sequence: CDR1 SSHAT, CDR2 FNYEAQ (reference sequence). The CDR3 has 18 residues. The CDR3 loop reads CASMGLAGGVSGANVLTF. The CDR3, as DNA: TGTGCTAGCATGGGTTTGGCGGGAGGCGTCTCTGGGGCCAACGTCCTGACTTTC.

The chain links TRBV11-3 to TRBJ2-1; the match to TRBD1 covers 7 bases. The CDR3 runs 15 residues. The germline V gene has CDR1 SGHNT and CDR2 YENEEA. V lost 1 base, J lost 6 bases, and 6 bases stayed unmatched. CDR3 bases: TGTGCCAGCAGCTTAGGAAGGGGGCTAGGCAATGAGCAGTTCTTC. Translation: CASSLGRGLGNEQFF.

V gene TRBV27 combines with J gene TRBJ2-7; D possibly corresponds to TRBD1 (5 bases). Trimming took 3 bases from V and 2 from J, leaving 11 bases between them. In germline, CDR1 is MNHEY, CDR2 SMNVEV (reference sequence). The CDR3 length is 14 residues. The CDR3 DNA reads TGTGCCAGCAGTTTGTATGACAGTCCCTACGAGCAGTACTTC. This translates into CASSLYDSPYEQYF.

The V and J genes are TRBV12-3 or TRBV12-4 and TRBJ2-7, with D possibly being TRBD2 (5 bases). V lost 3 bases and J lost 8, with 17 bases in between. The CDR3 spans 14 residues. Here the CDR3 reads CASSFEVGRLQQYF. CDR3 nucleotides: TGTGCCAGCAGTTTCGAGGTTGGTCGACTACAGCAGTACTTC.

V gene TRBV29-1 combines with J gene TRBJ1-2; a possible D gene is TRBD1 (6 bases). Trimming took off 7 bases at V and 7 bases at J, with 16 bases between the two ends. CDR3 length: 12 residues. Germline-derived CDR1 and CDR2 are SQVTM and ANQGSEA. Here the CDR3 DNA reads TGCAGCGGCGGGCAGGGGTCCCGTGGCTACACCTTC. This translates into CSGGQGSRGYTF.

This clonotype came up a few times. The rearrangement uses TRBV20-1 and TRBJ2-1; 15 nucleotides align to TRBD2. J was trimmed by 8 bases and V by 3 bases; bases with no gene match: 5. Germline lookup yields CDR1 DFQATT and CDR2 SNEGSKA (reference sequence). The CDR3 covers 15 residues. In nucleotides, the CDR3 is TGCAGTGCTAGCTCCGGGACTAGCGGGAGGTATGAGCAGTTCTTC. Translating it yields CSASSGTSGRYEQFF.

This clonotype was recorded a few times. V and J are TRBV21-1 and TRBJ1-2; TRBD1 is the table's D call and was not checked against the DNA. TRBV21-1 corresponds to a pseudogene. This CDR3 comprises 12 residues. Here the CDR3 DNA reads TGTGCCACCGGGAGGCAGGGGACTGGCTACACCTTC. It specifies CATGRQGTGYTF.

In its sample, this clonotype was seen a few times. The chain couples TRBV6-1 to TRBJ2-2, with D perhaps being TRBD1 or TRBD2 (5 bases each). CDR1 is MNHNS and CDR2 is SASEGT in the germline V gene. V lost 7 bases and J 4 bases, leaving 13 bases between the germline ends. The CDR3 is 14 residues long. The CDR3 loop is CASKEGHATGELFF. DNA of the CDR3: TGTGCCAGCAAAGAGGGGCATGCCACCGGGGAGCTGTTTTTT.

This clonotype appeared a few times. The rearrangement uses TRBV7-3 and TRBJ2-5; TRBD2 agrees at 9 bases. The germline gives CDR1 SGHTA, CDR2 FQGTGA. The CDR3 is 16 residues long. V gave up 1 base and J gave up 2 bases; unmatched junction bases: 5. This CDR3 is CASSLNPTSGQETQYF. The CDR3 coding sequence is TGTGCCAGCAGCTTAAACCCGACTAGCGGACAAGAGACCCAGTACTTC.